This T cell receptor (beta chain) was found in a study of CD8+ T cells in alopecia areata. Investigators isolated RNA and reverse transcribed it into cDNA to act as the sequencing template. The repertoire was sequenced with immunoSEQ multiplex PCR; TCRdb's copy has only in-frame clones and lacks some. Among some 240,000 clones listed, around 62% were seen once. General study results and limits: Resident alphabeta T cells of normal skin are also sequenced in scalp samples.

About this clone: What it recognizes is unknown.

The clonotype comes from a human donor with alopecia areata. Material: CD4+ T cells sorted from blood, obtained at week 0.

The CDR3 DNA is TGTGCCAGCAGCCAAGAGGATCGCGGTTTCCAAGAGACCCAGTACTTC. Encoded protein: CASSQEDRGFQETQYF. The genes are TRBV14 and TRBJ2-5; D gene uncertain. Germline-derived CDR1 and CDR2 are SGHDN and FVKESK. V lost 0 bases and J lost 1, with 12 bases in between. CDR3 size: 16 residues.